Sequencing of this TCR beta chain was carried out in a study of T cell responses to AZD1222 COVID-19 vaccine (dated by TCRdb to the early 2020s). Broadly, across the study: A total of 233 trial participants underwent TCR sequencing, of whom around 200 received two doses of AZD1222 and 26 received two doses of the MenACWY control vaccine. Trial participants were enrolled by age into subgroups of 18-55, 56-69 and 70-plus years, and around 150, 28 and 57 TCR-sequenced participants, respectively, were included in these subgroups. Summary of the overall study and its limitations: After two AZD1222 doses, both the breadth and the depth of spike-specific TCRs were significantly higher than at day 0 and than in MenACWY recipients. The 56-69-year group was small, and its depth increase did not reach significance, likely because of low power. Only five to seven AZD1222 recipients were SARS-CoV-2 seropositive at baseline, limiting conclusions about previously exposed vaccinees. Participants were mostly white British, with more females than males. The authors suggested clonal diversity may have been underestimated. Nearly half of unique spike-specific TCRs reportedly recognized epitopes outside regions mutated in the B.1.351 and B.1.1.7 variants. Because no day 14 peak-response samples were available, the repertoires could be characterized only after the peak T cell response. The whole spike protein was spanned by vaccine-associated CD4 TCRs, and dominant responses were seen in regions 160-218 and 743-854.

At the junction V is shortened by 5 bases and J by 1 base, with 12 bases in between. CDR1 SGHVS and CDR2 FQNEAQ are derived from the germline V gene. The CDR3 has 15 amino acids, counting the end cysteine and phenylalanine. Solely the CDR3 DNA is kept, with 45 bases framed from the first base. The time point label on this specimen signifies: about 28 days (+/-7) after the second vaccine dose. AZD1222 recipients given second doses at about 4 weeks or at about 12 weeks were pooled, since spike-specific TCR depth and breadth were not found to differ between the two schedules. Vaccinee samples came from UK trials COV001 and COV002, including a single-blind randomized controlled phase 2/3 trial of AZD1222 (ChAdOx1 nCoV-19) in healthy adults. For TCRbeta chain sequencing, PBMC samples were collected from trial participants at day 0 and at day 28 after the second dose. The CDR3 regions of human TCRbeta chains were analyzed by immunosequencing. Under the source paper's analysis protocol: TCRs in the repertoires were compared against a reference library of SARS-CoV-2-specific TCRs that had been generated with the MIRA antigen-specificity platform. Breadth meant the fraction of unique TCRs that were SARS-CoV-2-associated, whereas depth meant the fraction of total T cells that were SARS-CoV-2-associated. Using the MIRA data, every spike-specific TCR was mapped to the spike region that the TCR reacted to and assigned to either a CD4 or a CD8 class. Log10-transformed breadth and depth values were compared by one-way ANOVA with Sidak's multiple comparisons tests. The table was pulled from immuneACCESS by TCRdb, which kept in-frame rearrangements only. Such tables lose some clones; where checked, under half of the loss comes from unresolved V genes, and the rest has no known cause. V and J calls and clone size are as listed in that table; D and trimming were resolved from the DNA. The sample data list some 94,000 clones, and approximately 90% of these were observed just once. Approximately 5.3% of the sample is held by the ten biggest clonotypes.

Turning to this clone: What this receptor recognizes is not known. No quality values exist for individual bases; no much larger clone is one base distant.

The receptor was derived from an adult who received the AZD1222 COVID-19 vaccine. The sequencing used peripheral blood, collected 28 days after the second AZD1222 dose. The chain is made from TRBV7-8 and TRBJ2-1; no confident D gene assignment can be made. The CDR3: CASSPETGSYNEQFF. The bases are TGTGCCAGCAGCCCCGAGACCGGATCCTACAATGAGCAGTTCTTC.